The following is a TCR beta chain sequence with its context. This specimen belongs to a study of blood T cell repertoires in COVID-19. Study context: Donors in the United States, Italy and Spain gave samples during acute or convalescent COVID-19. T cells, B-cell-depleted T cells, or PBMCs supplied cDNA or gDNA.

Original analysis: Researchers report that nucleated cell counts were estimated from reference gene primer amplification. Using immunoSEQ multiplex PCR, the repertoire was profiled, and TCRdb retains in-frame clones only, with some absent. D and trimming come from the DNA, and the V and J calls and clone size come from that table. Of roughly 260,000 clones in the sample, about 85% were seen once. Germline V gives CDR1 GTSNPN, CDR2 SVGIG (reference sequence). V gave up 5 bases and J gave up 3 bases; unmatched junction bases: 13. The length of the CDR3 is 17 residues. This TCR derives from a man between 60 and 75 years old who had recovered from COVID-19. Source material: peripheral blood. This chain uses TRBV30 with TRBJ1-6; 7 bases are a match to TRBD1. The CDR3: CAWERISRDSYNSPLHF. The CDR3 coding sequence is TGTGCCTGGGAACGCATCTCCAGGGACAGCTATAATTCACCCCTCCACTTT.